This T cell receptor beta chain was recovered during a study of T cells in tuberculosis. For the study at large: A South African cohort included IGRA-negative adolescents, latently infected IGRA-positive adolescents and adults with active tuberculosis.

Unsorted cryopreserved PBMC were sequenced, averaging around 100,000 T cells per clinical donor. Per germline, CDR1 SQVTM and CDR2 ANQGSEA. The CDR3 has 15 amino acids. V lost 6 bases to trimming and J lost 8 bases; unmatched junction nucleotides: 16. Sequenced by immunoSEQ multiplex PCR; TCRdb stores in-frame clones only, minus some. The table shows 25,000 to 35,000 clones, with approximately 95% occurring only once. General study results and limits: Smaller distances to GMM-specific TCRs suggested their expansion in active tuberculosis. GEM motif frequencies gave over 60% accuracy; the GMM repertoire gave roughly 90%.

Of note for this clone: The antigen remains unidentified.

This rearrangement joins TRBV29-1 to TRBJ2-1, with 7 bases identical to TRBD2. The sequenced material came from PBMCs. The TCR sequence derives from a donor between 10 and 35 years old with latent tuberculosis or without tuberculosis infection. DNA of the CDR3: TGCAGCGTCGGTGGAGGGCGGGAGTCGGCGGATGAGCAGTTCTTC. Amino acids: CSVGGGRESADEQFF.